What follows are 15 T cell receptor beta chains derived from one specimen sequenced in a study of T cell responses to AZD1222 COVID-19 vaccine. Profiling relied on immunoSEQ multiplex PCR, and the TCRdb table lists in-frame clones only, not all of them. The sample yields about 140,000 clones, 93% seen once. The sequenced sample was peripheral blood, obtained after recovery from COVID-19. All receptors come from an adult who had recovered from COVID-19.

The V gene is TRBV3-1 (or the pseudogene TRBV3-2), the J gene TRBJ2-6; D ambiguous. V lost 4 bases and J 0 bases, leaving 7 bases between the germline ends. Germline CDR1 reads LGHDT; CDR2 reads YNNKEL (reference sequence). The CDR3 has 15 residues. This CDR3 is CASSLGSSGANVLTF. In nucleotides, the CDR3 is TGTGCCAGCAGCCTCGGAAGCTCTGGGGCCAACGTCCTGACTTTC.

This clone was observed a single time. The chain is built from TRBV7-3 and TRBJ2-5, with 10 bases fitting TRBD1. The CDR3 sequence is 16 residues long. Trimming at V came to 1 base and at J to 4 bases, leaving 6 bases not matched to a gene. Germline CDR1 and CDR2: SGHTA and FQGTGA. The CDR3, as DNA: TGTGCCAGCAGCTTAAAGGGACAGGGGTGGGGAGAGACCCAGTACTTC. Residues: CASSLKGQGWGETQYF.

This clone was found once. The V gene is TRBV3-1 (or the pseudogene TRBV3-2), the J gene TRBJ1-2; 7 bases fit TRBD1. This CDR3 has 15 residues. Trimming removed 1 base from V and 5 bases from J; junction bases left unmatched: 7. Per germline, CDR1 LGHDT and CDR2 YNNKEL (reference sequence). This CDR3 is CASSQVEGGGYGYTF. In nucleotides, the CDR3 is TGTGCCAGCAGCCAAGTAGAAGGGGGCGGGTATGGCTACACCTTC.

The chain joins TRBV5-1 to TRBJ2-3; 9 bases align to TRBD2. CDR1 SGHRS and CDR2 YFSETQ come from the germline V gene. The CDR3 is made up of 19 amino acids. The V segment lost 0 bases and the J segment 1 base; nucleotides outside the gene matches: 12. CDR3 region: CASSLGLAGRNGRTDTQYF. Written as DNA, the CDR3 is TGCGCCAGCAGCTTGGGGCTAGCGGGGAGAAACGGGCGCACAGATACGCAGTATTTT.

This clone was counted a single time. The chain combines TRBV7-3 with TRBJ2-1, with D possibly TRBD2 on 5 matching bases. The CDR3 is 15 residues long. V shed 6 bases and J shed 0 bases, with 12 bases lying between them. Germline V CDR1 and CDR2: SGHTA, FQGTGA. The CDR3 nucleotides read TGTGCCAGCAGTCTTCTAGCCGCCTCCTACAATGAGCAGTTCTTC. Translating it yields CASSLLAASYNEQFF.

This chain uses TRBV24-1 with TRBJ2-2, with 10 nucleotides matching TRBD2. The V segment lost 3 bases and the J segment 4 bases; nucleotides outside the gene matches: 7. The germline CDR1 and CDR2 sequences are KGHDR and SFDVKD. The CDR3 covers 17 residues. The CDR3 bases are TGTGCCACCAGTGATCCCCCTAGCGGGAGAAGCACCGGGGAGCTGTTTTTT. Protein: CATSDPPSGRSTGELFF.

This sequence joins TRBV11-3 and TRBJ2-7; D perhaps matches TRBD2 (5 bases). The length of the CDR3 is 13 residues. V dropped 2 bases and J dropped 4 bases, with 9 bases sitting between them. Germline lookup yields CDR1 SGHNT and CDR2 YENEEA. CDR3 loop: CASSLSTGYEQYF. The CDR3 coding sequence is TGTGCCAGCAGCTTATCCACGGGATACGAGCAGTACTTC. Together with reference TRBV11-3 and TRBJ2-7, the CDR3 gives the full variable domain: EAGVVQSPRYKIIEKKQPVAFWCNPISGHNTLYWYLQNLGQGPELLIRYENEEAVDDSQLPKDRFSAERLKGVDSTLKIQPAELGDSAVYLCASSLSTGYEQYFGPGTRLTVT.

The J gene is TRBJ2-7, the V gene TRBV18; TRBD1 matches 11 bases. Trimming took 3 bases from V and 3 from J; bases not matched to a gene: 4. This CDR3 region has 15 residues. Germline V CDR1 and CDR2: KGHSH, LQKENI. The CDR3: CASSPAGTGGYEQYF. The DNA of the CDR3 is TGTGCCAGCTCACCGGCCGGGACAGGGGGCTACGAGCAGTACTTC.

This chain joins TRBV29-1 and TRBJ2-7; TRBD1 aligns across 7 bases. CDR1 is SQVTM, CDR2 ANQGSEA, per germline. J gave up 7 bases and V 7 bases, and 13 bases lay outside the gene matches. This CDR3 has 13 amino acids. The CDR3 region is CSDLGQTLREQYF. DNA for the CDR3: TGCAGCGACCTGGGACAGACCCTTAGGGAGCAGTACTTC.

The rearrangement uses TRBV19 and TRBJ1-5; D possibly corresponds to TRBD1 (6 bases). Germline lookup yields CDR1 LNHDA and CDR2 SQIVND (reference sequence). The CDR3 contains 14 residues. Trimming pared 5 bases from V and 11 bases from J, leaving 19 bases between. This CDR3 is CASSQTGGTLAQHF. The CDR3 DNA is TGTGCCAGTAGTCAGACAGGTGGGACATTGGCCCAGCATTTT.

Written as DNA, the CDR3 is TGTGCCAGTAGTATTAAACTAGCGGGTAGGAATGAGCAGTTCTTC. It translates to CASSIKLAGRNEQFF. The J gene is TRBJ2-1, the V gene TRBV19, with 9 bases that match TRBD2. The CDR3 totals 15 residues. V dropped 3 bases and J dropped 7; count of bases not matched to a gene: 7. From germline, CDR1 is LNHDA and CDR2 SQIVND (reference sequence). Supplemented by reference TRBV19 and TRBJ2-1, the full variable domain reads DGGITQSPKYLFRKEGQNVTLSCEQNLNHDAMYWYRQDPGQGLRLIYYSQIVNDFQKGDIAEGYSVSREKKESFPLTVTSAQKNPTAFYLCASSIKLAGRNEQFFGPGTRLTVL.

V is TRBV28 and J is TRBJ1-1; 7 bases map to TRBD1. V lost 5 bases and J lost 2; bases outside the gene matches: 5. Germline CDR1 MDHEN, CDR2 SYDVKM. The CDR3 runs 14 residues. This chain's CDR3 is CASSPPGGNTEAFF. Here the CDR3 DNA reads TGTGCCAGCAGTCCCCCAGGGGGTAACACTGAAGCTTTCTTT.

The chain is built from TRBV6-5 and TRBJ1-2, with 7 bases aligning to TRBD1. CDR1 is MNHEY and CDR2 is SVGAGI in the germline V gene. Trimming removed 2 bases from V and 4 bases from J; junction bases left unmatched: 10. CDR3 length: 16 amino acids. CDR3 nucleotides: TGTGCCAGCAGTTACAGGAAGAGACAGGGAGCCTATGGCTACACCTTC. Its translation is CASSYRKRQGAYGYTF.

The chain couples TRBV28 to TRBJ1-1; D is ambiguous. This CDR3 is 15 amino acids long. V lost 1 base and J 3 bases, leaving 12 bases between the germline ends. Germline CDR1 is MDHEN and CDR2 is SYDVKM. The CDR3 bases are TGTGCCAGCAGTTTATCGGGGTCCGGAGACACTGAAGCTTTCTTT. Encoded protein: CASSLSGSGDTEAFF.

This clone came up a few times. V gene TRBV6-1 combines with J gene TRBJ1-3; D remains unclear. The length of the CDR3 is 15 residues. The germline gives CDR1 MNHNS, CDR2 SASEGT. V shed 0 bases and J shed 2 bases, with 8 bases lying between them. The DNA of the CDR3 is TGTGCCAGCAGTGAAGCGTGGAAGACTGGAAACACCATATATTTT. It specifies CASSEAWKTGNTIYF.